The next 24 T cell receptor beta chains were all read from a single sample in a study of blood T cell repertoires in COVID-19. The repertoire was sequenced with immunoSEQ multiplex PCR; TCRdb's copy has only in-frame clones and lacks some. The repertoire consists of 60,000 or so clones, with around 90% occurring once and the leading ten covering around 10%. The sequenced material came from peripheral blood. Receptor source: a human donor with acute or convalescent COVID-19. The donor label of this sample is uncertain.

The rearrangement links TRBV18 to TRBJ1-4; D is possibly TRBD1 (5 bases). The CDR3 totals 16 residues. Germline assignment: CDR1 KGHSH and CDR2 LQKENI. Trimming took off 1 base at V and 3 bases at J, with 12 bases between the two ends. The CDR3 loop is CASSPRQPRANEKLFF. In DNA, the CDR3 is TGTGCCAGCTCACCACGACAGCCTCGGGCTAATGAAAAACTGTTTTTT.

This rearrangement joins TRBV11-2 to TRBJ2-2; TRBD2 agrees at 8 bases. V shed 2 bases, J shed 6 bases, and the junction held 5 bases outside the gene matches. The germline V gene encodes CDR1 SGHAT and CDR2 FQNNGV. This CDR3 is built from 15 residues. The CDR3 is CASSLTGGPAGELFF. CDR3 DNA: TGTGCCAGCAGCTTAACGGGAGGGCCCGCCGGGGAGCTGTTTTTT.

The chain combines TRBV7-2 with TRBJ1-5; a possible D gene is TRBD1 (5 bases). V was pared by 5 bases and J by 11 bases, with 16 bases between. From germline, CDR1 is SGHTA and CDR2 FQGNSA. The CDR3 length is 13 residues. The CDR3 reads CASSARGSRAQHF. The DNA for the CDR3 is TGTGCCAGCAGCGCCCGGGGGTCCCGCGCCCAGCATTTT.

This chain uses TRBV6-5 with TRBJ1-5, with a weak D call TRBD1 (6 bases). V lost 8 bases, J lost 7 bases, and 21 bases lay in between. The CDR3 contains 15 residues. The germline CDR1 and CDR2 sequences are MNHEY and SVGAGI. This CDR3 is CASSPFRGGQQPQHF. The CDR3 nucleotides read TGTGCCAGCTCTCCATTCCGGGGGGGCCAGCAGCCCCAGCATTTT.

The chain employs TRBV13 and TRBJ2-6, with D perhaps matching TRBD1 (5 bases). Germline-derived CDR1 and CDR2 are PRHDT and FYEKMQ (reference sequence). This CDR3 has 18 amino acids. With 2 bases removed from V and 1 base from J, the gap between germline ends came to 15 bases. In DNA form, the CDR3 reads TGTGCCAGCAGCTTAATCATCAACAGGTTATCTGGGGCCAACGTCCTGACTTTC. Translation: CASSLIINRLSGANVLTF.

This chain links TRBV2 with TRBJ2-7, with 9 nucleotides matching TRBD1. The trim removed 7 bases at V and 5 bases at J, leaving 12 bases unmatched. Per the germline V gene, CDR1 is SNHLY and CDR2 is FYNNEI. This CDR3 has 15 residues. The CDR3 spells CASTILRQGGDEQYF. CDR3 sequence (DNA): TGTGCCAGCACCATCCTCCGACAGGGGGGAGACGAGCAGTACTTC.

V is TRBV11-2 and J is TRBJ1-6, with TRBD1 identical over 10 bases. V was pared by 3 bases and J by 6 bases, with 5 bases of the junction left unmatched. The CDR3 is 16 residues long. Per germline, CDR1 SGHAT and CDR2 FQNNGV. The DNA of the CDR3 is TGTGCCAGCAGCTTCCCCCGGGACAGGGGTAATTCACCCCTCCACTTT. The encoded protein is CASSFPRDRGNSPLHF.

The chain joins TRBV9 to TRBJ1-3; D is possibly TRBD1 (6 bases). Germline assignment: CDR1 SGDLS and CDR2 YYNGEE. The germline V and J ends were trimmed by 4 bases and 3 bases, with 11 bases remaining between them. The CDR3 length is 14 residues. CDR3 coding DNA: TGTGCCAGCAGCTCTACAGGGAGTGGAAACACCATATATTTT. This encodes CASSSTGSGNTIYF. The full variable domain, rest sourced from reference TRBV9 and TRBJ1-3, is DSGVTQTPKHLITATGQRVTLRCSPRSGDLSVYWYQQSLDQGLQFLIQYYNGEERAKGNILERFSAQQFPDLHSELNLSSLELGDSALYFCASSSTGSGNTIYFGEGSWLTVV.

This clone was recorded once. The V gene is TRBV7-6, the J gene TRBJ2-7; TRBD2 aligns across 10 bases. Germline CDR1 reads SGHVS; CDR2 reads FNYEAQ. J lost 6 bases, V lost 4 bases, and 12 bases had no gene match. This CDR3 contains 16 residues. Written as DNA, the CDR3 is TGTGCCAGCAGCTCCTCTAAGCGGGAGGGCCCACGCGAGCAGTACTTC. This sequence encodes CASSSSKREGPREQYF.

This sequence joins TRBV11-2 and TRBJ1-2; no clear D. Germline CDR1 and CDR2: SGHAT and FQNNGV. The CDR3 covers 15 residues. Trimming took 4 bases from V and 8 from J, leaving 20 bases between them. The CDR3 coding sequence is TGTGCCAGCAGCTCTTTCCCCAATGTCCGAGGGGGCTACACCTTC. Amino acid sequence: CASSSFPNVRGGYTF.

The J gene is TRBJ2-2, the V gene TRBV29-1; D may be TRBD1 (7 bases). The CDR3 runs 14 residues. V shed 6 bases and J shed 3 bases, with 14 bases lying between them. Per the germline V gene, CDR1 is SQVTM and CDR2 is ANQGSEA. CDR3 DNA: TGCAGCGTCGAAACCAGGGGGGACACCGGGGAGCTGTTTTTT. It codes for CSVETRGDTGELFF.

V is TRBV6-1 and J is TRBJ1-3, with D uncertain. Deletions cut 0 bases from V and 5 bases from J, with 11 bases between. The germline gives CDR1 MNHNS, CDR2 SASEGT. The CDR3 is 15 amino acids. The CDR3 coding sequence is TGTGCCAGCAGTGAAGCTCAGAGAGGGAGAAACACCATATATTTT. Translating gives CASSEAQRGRNTIYF.

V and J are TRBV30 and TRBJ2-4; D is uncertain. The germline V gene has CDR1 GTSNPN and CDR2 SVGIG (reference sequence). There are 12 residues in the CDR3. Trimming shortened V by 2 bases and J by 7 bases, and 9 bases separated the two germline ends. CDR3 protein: CAWSTGDNIQYF. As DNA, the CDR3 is TGTGCCTGGAGTACGGGTGATAACATTCAGTACTTC.

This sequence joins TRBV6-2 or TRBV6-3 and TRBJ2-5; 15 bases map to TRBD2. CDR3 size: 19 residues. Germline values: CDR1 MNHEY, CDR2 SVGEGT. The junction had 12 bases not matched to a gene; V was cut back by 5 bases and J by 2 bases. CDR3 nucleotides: TGTGCCAGCAGTCGCCGGACTAGCGGGAGGGCCTCGGTACAAGAGACCCAGTACTTC. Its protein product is CASSRRTSGRASVQETQYF.

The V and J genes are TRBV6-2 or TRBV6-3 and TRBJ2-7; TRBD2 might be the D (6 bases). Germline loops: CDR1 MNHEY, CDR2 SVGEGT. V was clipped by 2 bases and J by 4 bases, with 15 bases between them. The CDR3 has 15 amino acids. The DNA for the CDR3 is TGTGCCAGCAGTTACCCCGCGGGAATAAGGTACGAGCAGTACTTC. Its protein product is CASSYPAGIRYEQYF.

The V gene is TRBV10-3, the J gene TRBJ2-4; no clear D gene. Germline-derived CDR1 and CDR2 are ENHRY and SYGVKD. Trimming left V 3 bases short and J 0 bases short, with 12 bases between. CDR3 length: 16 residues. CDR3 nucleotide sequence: TGTGCCATCAGTGATGATAGAGGCTTAGCCAAAAACATTCAGTACTTC. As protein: CAISDDRGLAKNIQYF.

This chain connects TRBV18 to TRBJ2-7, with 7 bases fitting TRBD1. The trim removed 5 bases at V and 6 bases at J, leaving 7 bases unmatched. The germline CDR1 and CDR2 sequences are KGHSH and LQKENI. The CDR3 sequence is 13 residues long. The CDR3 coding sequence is TGTGCCAGCTCAGAGGGGGCTATCGGCGAGCAGTACTTC. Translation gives CASSEGAIGEQYF.

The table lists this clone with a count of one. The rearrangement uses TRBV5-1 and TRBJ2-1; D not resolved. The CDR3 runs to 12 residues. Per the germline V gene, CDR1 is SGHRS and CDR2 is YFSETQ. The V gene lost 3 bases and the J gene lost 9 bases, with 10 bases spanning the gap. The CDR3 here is CASSSNSGEQFF. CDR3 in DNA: TGCGCCAGCAGCTCCAACTCAGGTGAGCAGTTCTTC.

CDR3 DNA: TGTGCCAGCTCACCGAATAGCGGGGGGGCTGCCAAAAACATTCAGTACTTC. It yields the protein CASSPNSGGAAKNIQYF. The V call is TRBV18, the J call TRBJ2-4; 11 nucleotides line up with TRBD2. The trim removed 3 bases at V and 1 base at J, leaving 5 bases unmatched. Germline V gives CDR1 KGHSH, CDR2 LQKENI. This CDR3 contains 17 residues.

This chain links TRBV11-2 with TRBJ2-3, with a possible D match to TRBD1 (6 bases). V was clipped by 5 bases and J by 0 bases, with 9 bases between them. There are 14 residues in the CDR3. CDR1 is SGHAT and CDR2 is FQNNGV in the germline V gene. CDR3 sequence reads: CASSQTGSTDTQYF. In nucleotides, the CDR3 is TGTGCCAGCAGCCAGACAGGTAGCACAGATACGCAGTATTTT.

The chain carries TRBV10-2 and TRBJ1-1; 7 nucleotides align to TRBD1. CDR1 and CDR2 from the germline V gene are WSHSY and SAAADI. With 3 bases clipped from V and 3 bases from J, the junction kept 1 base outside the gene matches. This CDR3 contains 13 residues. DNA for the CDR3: TGCGCCAGCAGTGAACAGGGGTACACTGAAGCTTTCTTT. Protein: CASSEQGYTEAFF.

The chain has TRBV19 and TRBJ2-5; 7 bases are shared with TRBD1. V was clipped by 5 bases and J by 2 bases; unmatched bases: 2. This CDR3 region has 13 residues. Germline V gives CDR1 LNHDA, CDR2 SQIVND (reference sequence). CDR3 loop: CASSPGQQETQYF. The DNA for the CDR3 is TGTGCCAGTAGTCCGGGACAGCAAGAGACCCAGTACTTC.

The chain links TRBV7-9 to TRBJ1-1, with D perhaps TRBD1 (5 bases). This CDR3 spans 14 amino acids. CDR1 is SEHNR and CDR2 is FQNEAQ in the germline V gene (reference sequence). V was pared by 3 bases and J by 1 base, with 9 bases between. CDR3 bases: TGTGCCAGCAGCTTCCGGGGGGAGAACACTGAAGCTTTCTTT. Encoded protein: CASSFRGENTEAFF.

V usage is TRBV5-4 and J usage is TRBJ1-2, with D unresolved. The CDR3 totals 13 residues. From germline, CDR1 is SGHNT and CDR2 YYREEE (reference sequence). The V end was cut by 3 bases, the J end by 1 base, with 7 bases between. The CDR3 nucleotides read TGTGCCAGCAGCTCGGGAGGTAACTATGGCTACACCTTC. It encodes CASSSGGNYGYTF.